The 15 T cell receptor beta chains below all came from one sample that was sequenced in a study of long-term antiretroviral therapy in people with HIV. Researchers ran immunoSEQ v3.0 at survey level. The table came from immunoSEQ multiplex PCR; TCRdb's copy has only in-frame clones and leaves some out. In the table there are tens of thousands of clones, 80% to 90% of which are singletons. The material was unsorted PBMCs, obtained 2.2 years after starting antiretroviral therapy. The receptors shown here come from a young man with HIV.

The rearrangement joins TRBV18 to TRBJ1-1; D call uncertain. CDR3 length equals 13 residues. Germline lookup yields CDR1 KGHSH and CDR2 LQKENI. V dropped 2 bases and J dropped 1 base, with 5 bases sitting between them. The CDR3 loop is CASSPSQNTEAFF. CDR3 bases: TGTGCCAGCTCACCATCCCAGAACACTGAAGCTTTCTTT.

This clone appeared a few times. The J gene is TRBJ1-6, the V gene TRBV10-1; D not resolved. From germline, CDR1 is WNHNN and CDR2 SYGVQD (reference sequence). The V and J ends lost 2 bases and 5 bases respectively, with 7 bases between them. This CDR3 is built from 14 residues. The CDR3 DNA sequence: TGCGCCAGCAGTGAGACACCTAATAATTCACCCCTCCACTTT. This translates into CASSETPNNSPLHF.

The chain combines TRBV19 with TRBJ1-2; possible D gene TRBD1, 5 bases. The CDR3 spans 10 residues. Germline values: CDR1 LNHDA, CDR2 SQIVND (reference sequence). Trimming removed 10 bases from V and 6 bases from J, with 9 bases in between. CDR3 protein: CATGWNGYTF. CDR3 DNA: TGTGCCACAGGGTGGAATGGCTACACCTTC. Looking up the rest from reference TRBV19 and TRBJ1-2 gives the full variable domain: DGGITQSPKYLFRKEGQNVTLSCEQNLNHDAMYWYRQDPGQGLRLIYYSQIVNDFQKGDIAEGYSVSREKKESFPLTVTSAQKNPTAFYLCATGWNGYTFGSGTRLTVV.

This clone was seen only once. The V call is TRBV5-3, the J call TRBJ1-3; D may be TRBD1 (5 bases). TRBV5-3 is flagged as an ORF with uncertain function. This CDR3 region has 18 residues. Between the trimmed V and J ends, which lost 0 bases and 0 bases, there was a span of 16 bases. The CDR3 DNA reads TGTGCCAGAAGCTTGGGGGGGACCGGGACGCACTCTGGAAACACCATATATTTT. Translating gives CARSLGGTGTHSGNTIYF.

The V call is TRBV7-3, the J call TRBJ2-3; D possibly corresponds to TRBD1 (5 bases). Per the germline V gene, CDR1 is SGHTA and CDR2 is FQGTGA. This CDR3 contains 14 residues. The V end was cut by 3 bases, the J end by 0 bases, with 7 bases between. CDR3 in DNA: TGTGCCAGCAGCTTGGACACTAGCACAGATACGCAGTATTTT. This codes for CASSLDTSTDTQYF.

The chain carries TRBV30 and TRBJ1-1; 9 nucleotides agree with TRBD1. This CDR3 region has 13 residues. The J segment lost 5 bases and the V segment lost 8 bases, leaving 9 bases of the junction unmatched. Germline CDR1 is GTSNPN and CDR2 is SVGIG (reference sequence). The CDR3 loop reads CAQVQGAGTEAFF. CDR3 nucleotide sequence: TGTGCCCAAGTACAGGGGGCAGGTACTGAAGCTTTCTTT.

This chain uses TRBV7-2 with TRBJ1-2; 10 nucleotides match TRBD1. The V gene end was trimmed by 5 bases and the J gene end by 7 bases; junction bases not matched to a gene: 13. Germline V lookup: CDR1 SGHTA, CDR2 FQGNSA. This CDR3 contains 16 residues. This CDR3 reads CASSPGTGVLGGGYTF. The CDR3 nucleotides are TGTGCCAGCAGCCCCGGGACAGGGGTCTTGGGTGGTGGCTACACCTTC. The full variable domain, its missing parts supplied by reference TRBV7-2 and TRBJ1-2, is GAGVSQSPSNKVTEKGKDVELRCDPISGHTALYWYRQSLGQGLEFLIYFQGNSAPDKSGLPSDRFSAERTGGSVSTLTIQRTQQEDSAVYLCASSPGTGVLGGGYTFGSGTRLTVV.

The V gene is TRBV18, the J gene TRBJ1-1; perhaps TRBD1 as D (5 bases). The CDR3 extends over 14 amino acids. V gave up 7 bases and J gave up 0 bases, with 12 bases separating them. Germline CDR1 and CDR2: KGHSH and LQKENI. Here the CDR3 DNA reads TGTGCCAGCTTACAACAGGAGTTGAACACTGAAGCTTTCTTT. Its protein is CASLQQELNTEAFF.

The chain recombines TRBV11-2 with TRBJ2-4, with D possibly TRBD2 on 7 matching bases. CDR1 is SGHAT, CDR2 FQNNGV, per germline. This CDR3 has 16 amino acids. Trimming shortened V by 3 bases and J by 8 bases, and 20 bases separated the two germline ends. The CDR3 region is CASSLRPVGAGDIQYF. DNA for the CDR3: TGTGCCAGCAGCTTGAGGCCCGTGGGGGCGGGAGACATTCAGTACTTC.

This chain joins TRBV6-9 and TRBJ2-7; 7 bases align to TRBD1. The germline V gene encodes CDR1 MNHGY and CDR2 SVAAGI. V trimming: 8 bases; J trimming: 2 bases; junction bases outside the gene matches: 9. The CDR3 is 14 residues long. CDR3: CASPPGQFTYEQYF. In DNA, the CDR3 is TGTGCCAGCCCCCCGGGACAGTTCACCTACGAGCAGTACTTC.

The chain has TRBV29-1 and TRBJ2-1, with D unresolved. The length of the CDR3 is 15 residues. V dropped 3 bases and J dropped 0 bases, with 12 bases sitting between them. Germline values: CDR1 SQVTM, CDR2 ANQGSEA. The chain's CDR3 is CSVDGLQSSYNEQFF. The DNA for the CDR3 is TGCAGCGTTGATGGTCTTCAGAGCTCCTACAATGAGCAGTTCTTC.

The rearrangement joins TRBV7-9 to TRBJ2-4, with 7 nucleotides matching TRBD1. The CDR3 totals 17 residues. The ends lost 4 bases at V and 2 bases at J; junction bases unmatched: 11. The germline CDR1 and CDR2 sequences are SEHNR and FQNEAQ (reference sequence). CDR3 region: CASSSGDSRYTKNIQYF. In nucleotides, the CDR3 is TGTGCCAGCAGCTCCGGGGACAGCAGATATACCAAAAACATTCAGTACTTC.

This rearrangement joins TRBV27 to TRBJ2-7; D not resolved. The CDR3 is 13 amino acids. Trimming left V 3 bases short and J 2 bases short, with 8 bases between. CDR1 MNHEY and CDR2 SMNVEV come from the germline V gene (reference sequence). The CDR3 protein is CASSFSQTYEQYF. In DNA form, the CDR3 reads TGTGCCAGCAGTTTTTCCCAAACCTACGAGCAGTACTTC.

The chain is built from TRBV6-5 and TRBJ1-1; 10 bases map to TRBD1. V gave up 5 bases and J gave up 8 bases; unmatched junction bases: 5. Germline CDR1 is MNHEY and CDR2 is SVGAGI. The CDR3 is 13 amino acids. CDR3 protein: CASSPRQGAEAFF. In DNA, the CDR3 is TGTGCCAGCAGTCCGAGACAGGGGGCCGAAGCTTTCTTT.

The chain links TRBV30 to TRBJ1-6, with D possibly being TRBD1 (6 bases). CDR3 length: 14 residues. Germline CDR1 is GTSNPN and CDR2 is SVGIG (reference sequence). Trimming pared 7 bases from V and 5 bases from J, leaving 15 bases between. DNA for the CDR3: TGTGCCTCTAAAACAGGGATAAATAATTCACCCCTCCACTTT. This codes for CASKTGINNSPLHF.